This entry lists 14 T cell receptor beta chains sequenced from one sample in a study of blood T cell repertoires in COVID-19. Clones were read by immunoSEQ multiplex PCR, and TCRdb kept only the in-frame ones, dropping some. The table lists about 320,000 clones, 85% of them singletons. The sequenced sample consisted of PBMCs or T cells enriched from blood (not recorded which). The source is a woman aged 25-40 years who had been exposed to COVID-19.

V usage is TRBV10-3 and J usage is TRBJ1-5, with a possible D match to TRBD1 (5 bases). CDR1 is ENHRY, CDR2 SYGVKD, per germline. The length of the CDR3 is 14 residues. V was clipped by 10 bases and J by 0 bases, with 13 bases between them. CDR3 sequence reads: CASRATDSNQPQHF. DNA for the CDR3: TGTGCCAGTAGAGCGACAGATAGCAATCAGCCCCAGCATTTT.

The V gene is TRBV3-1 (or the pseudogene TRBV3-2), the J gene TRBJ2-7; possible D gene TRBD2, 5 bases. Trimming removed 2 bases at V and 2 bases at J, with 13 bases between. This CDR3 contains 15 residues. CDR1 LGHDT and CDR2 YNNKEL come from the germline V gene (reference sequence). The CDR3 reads CASSQTPDSPYEQYF. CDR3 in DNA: TGTGCCAGCAGCCAAACTCCGGACTCCCCCTACGAGCAGTACTTC.

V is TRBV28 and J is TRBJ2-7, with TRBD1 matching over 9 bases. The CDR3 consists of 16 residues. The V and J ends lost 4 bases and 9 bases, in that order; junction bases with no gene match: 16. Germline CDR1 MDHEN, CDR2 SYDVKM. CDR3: CASSSTGTGHQPLQYF. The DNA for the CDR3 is TGTGCCAGCAGTTCTACCGGGACAGGGCACCAACCATTGCAGTACTTC.

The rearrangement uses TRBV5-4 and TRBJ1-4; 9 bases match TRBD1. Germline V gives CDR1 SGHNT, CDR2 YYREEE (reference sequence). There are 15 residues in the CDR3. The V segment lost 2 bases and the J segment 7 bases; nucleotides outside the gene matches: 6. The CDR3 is CASSLGTGLSEKLFF. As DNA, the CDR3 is TGTGCCAGCAGCTTAGGGACAGGGTTAAGTGAAAAACTGTTTTTT.

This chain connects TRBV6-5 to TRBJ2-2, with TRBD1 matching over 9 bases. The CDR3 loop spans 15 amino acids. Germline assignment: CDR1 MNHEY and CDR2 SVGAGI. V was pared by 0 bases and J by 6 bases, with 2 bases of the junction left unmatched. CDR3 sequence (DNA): TGTGCCAGCAGTTACTCGGACAGGGGTGCCGGGGAGCTGTTTTTT. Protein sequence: CASSYSDRGAGELFF.

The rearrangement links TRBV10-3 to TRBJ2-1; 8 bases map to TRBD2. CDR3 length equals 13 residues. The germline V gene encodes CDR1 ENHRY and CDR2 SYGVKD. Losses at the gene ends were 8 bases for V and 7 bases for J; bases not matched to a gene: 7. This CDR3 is CAIESGGGNEQFF. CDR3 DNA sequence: TGTGCCATCGAATCCGGCGGGGGGAATGAGCAGTTCTTC.

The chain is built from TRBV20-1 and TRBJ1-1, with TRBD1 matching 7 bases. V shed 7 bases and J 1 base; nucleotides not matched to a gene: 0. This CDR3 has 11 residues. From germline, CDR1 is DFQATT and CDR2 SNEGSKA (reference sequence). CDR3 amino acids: CSGDRNTEAFF. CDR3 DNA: TGCAGTGGGGACAGGAACACTGAAGCTTTCTTT.

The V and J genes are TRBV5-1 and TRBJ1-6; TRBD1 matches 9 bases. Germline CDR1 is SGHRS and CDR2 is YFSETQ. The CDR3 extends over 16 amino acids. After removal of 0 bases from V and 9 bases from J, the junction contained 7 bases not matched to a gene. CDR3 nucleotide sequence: TGCGCCAGCAGCTTGGCCGAAGGACAGGGGACTTCACCCCTCCACTTT. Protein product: CASSLAEGQGTSPLHF.

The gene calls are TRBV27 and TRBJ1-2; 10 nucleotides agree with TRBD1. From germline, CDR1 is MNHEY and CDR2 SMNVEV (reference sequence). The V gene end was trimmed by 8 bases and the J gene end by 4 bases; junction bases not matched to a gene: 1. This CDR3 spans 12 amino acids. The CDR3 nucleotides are TGTGCCAGCCGGACAGGGGGCTATGGCTACACCTTC. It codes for CASRTGGYGYTF.

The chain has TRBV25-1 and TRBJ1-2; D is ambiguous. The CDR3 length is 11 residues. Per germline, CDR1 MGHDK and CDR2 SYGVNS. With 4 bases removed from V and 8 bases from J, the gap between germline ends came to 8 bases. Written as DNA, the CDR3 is TGTGCCAGCAGTGGGGCAACCGGCTACACCTTC. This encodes CASSGATGYTF.

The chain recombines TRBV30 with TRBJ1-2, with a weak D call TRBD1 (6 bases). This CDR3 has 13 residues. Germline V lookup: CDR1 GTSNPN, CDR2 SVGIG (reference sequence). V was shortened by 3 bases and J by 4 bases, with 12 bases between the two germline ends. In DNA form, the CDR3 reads TGTGCCTGGAGACTTGAGGGGGTCTATGGCTACACCTTC. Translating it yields CAWRLEGVYGYTF.

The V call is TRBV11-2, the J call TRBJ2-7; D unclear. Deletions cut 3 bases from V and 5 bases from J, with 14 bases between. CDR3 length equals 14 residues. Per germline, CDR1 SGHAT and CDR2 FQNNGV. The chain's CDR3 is CASSFRVPLDEQYF. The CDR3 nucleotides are TGTGCCAGCAGCTTCCGTGTCCCCCTTGACGAGCAGTACTTC.

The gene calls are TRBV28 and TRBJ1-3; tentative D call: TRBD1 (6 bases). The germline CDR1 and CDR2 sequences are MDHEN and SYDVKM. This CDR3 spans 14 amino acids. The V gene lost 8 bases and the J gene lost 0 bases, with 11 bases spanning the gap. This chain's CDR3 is CASQQGFSGNTIYF. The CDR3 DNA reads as TGTGCCAGCCAACAGGGTTTCTCTGGAAACACCATATATTTT.

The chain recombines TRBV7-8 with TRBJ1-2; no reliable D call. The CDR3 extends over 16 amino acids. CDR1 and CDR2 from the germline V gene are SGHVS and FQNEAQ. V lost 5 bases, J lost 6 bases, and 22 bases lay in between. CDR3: CASSPEGDIISHGYTF. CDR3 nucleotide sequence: TGTGCCAGCAGCCCAGAGGGAGACATAATTAGTCATGGCTACACCTTC.